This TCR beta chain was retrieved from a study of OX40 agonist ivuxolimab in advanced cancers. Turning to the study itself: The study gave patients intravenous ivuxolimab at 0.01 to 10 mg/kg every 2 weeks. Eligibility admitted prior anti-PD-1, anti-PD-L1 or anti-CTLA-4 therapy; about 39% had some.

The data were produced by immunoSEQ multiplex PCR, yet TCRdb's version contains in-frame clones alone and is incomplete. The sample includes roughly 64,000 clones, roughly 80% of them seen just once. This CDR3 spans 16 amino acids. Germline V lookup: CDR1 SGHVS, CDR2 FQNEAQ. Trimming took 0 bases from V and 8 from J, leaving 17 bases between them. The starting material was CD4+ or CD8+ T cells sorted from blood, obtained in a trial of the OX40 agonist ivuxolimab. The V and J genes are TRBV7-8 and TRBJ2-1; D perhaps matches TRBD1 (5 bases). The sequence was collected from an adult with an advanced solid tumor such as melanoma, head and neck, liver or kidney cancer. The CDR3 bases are TGTGCCAGCAGCTTAGCAAGTGGTGGGGCCCCCCATGAGCAGTTCTTC. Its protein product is CASSLASGGAPHEQFF.